These 22 T cell receptor beta chains came from one sample sequenced in a study of CXCR3-negative and CXCR3-positive naive CD8 T cells. The authors made the TRB cDNA libraries by 5' RACE using UMI labels. TCRdb re-called the 5' RACE reads and gives one entry per CDR3 protein, without DNA. In all, the sample yields nearly 110,000 distinct CDR3 sequences. Points from the study as a whole: Naive cells that were CXCR3-positive had more hydrophobic TRB CDR3s (compared with CXCR3-negative naive cells).

No antigens are known for them. The sample consisted of naive CXCR3+ CD8+ T cells from blood. Subset defined: CD45RO-CCR7+CD27+CD95- naive CD8+ T cells expressing CXCR3 (TNR3+). The receptor set was obtained from a human donor in good health. Some clones in this sample may be carry-over from other donors' samples.

This chain uses TRBV7-9 with TRBJ2-1; the D gene TCRdb calls, TRBD1, cannot be checked with no DNA. The CDR3 has 15 amino acids. Germline values: CDR1 SEHNR, CDR2 FQNEAQ (reference sequence). This CDR3 reads CASRLGQGVRNEQFF.

The chain links TRBV2 to TRBJ2-1; TCRdb outputs TRBD2, but without DNA this stays unchecked. Germline CDR1 reads SNHLY; CDR2 reads FYNNEI. The CDR3 totals 15 residues. The CDR3 loop reads CASSTGLARYNEQFF. Based on the CDR3 plus reference TRBV2 and TRBJ2-1, the full variable domain is EPEVTQTPSHQVTQMGQEVILRCVPISNHLYFYWYRQILGQKVEFLVSFYNNEISEKSEIFDDQFSVERPDGSNFTLKIRSTKLEDSAMYFCASSTGLARYNEQFFGPGTRLTVL.

The chain recombines TRBV29-1 with TRBJ2-3; TCRdb indicates TRBD2, and absent DNA this call remains unverified. The CDR3 runs 14 residues. CDR1 and CDR2 (germline): SQVTM, ANQGSEA. The CDR3 is CSVMGLAGVDTQYF.

The chain links TRBV23-1 to TRBJ2-7; there is no DNA to check the TCRdb D call of TRBD1. TRBV23-1 carries the ORF label, with uncertain function. The CDR3 has 15 amino acids. CDR3 in amino acids: CASSPSSRTVYEQYF.

The CDR3 sequence is CSVEHQLGLDNEQFF. V usage is TRBV29-1 and J usage is TRBJ2-1; TCRdb lists TRBD1, though no DNA is available to test this call. This CDR3 region has 15 residues. Germline-derived CDR1 and CDR2 are SQVTM and ANQGSEA.

The rearrangement uses TRBV13 and TRBJ1-2. Per the germline V gene, CDR1 is PRHDT and CDR2 is FYEKMQ (reference sequence). The CDR3 has 14 amino acids. The CDR3 protein is CASSLVGANYGYTF.

Here the CDR3 reads CASSESDYGYTF. The chain carries TRBV25-1 and TRBJ1-2. CDR3 length: 12 residues. Per germline, CDR1 MGHDK and CDR2 SYGVNS.

This chain links TRBV28 with TRBJ2-5. Germline CDR1 MDHEN, CDR2 SYDVKM. The CDR3 covers 11 residues. The CDR3 reads CASSLGETQYF.

CDR3 loop: CASSPGGGGNNEQFF. The chain couples TRBV5-1 to TRBJ2-1; TCRdb's assignment of TRBD1 cannot be checked, as there is no DNA. Germline V gene data show CDR1 as SGHRS and CDR2 as YFSETQ. This CDR3 is 15 amino acids long.

This chain uses TRBV19 with TRBJ2-7; TCRdb proposes TRBD2, but this gene call is untestable without DNA. Germline CDR1 is LNHDA and CDR2 is SQIVND (reference sequence). There are 11 residues in the CDR3. This chain's CDR3 is CASALGGEQYF.

V is TRBV11-3 and J is TRBJ2-1. Germline V gene data show CDR1 as SGHNT and CDR2 as YENEEA. This CDR3 is 15 amino acids long. The CDR3 protein is CASSLPGGYYNEQFF.

This rearrangement joins TRBV29-1 to TRBJ2-7; TCRdb's D call of TRBD2 is untestable without DNA. This CDR3 region has 14 residues. Germline V gene sequence: CDR1 SQVTM, CDR2 ANQGSEA. CDR3 residues: CSVTPTSVSYVQYF.

The rearrangement uses TRBV29-1 and TRBJ2-7; lacking DNA, the TRBD2 call made by TCRdb goes unchecked. CDR1 and CDR2 from the germline V gene are SQVTM and ANQGSEA. This CDR3 has 13 amino acids. The CDR3: CSVERPNSYEQYF.

The gene calls are TRBV12-3 or TRBV12-4 and TRBJ2-5; the D call from TCRdb, TRBD1, cannot be confirmed without DNA. The CDR3 contains 15 residues. This CDR3 is CASTSGTGNQETQYF.

CDR3 amino acids: CASSLSLNTGELFF. The rearrangement joins TRBV28 to TRBJ2-2. Germline V gene sequence: CDR1 MDHEN, CDR2 SYDVKM. This CDR3 is 14 amino acids long.

The J gene is TRBJ2-3, the V gene TRBV29-1. The CDR3 is 12 amino acids. Germline lookup yields CDR1 SQVTM and CDR2 ANQGSEA. This CDR3 reads CSVVVIPDTQYF.

This chain uses TRBV9 with TRBJ2-1; TCRdb outputs TRBD2, but without DNA this stays unchecked. The germline V gene has CDR1 SGDLS and CDR2 YYNGEE. The CDR3 covers 13 residues. The CDR3 protein is CASSAPPAAEQFF.

The V gene is TRBV18, the J gene TRBJ2-1. Per germline, CDR1 KGHSH and CDR2 LQKENI. The CDR3 consists of 12 residues. CDR3 protein: CASSAPGDEQFF. Based on the CDR3 plus reference TRBV18 and TRBJ2-1, the full variable domain is NAGVMQNPRHLVRRRGQEARLRCSPMKGHSHVYWYRQLPEEGLKFMVYLQKENIIDESGMPKERFSAEFPKEGPSILRIQQVVRGDSAAYFCASSAPGDEQFFGPGTRLTVL.

The V call is TRBV15, the J call TRBJ2-2; TCRdb's D call, TRBD2, is unchecked because there is no DNA. CDR3 length: 16 residues. CDR1 and CDR2 (germline): LNHNV, YYDKDF (reference sequence). The CDR3 region is CATSRESSGIAGELFF.

The chain combines TRBV28 with TRBJ2-7; TCRdb's assignment of TRBD1 cannot be checked, as there is no DNA. The CDR3 length is 14 residues. CDR1 MDHEN and CDR2 SYDVKM come from the germline V gene. CDR3 sequence reads: CASRKWQGSYEQYF.

The chain combines TRBV7-2 with TRBJ2-7; checking the TCRdb D call of TRBD2 is not possible without DNA. Germline assignment: CDR1 SGHTA and CDR2 FQGNSA. This CDR3 has 15 residues. CDR3 sequence reads: CASTFGTSGTYEQYF.

The chain couples TRBV5-1 to TRBJ2-1. This CDR3 has 14 residues. The germline CDR1 and CDR2 sequences are SGHRS and YFSETQ. CDR3 protein: CASRAGDSYNEQFF.